This is a list of T cell receptor beta chains from one sample in a study of blood T cell repertoires in COVID-19. Assay used: immunoSEQ multiplex PCR; TCRdb lists only in-frame clones, some missing. This table has hundreds of thousands of clones, approximately 79% appearing once. The sequenced sample was peripheral blood. Receptor source: a woman aged 40 to 49 with active or convalescent COVID-19. Both conserved end residues are part of each CDR3. D genes are given only for firm matches. Only some rows state a clone size, as once, few, many or a class for expanded clones.

J gene | D gene | clone size | V gene | CDR3 protein | CDR3 DNA
TRBJ1-1 | - | - | TRBV28 | CASISRKRRSRSTEAFF | TGTGCCAGCATCTCCCGGAAGCGAAGGTCTCGGAGCACTGAAGCTTTCTTT
TRBJ1-2 | - | - | TRBV9 | CASSVGGGPYGYTF | TGTGCCAGCAGCGTAGGGGGAGGGCCTTATGGCTACACCTTC
TRBJ1-3 | TRBD1 | - | TRBV18 | CASSRDRGNSGNTIYF | TGTGCCAGCTCACGGGACAGGGGGAATTCGGGAAACACCATATATTTT
TRBJ1-2 | TRBD1 | - | TRBV6-6 | CASSPYRTGNYGYTF | TGTGCCAGCAGTCCTTATCGGACAGGGAACTATGGCTACACCTTC
TRBJ1-3 | - | - | TRBV28 | CASSFSRVGGNTIYF | TGTGCCAGCAGTTTCTCCAGGGTTGGTGGAAACACCATATATTTT
TRBJ1-1 | TRBD1 | - | TRBV27 | CASRFGQGREAFF | TGTGCCAGCAGATTTGGACAGGGGCGGGAAGCTTTCTTT
TRBJ1-3 | - | - | TRBV18 | CASSLKPREAGNTIYF | TGTGCCAGCTCACTAAAGCCTAGAGAAGCTGGAAACACCATATATTTT
TRBJ1-4 | - | - | TRBV5-1 | CASSLGPGAINEKLFF | TGCGCCAGCAGCCTTGGGCCAGGGGCCATTAATGAAAAACTGTTTTTT
TRBJ2-3 | - | once | TRBV9 | CASSVGGTDTQYF | TGTGCCAGCAGCGTCGGCGGAACAGATACGCAGTATTTT
TRBJ1-2 | TRBD1 | - | TRBV20-1 | CSASDRGWSNYGYTF | TGCAGTGCTAGTGACAGGGGATGGAGTAACTATGGCTACACCTTC
TRBJ2-2 | - | few | TRBV30 | CAWSLDTHTGELFF | TGTGCCTGGAGCCTGGACACCCACACCGGGGAGCTGTTTTTT
TRBJ1-2 | - | - | TRBV19 | CASRLRGGFDGYTF | TGTGCCAGTCGACTTAGAGGAGGGTTCGATGGCTACACCTTC
TRBJ2-3 | TRBD1 | - | TRBV2 | CATGTGGTDTQYF | TGTGCCACCGGGACAGGGGGGACAGATACGCAGTATTTT
TRBJ2-1 | - | few | TRBV3-1/TRBV3-2 | CASSREGGQFF | TGTGCCAGCAGCCGGGAAGGGGGGCAGTTCTTC
TRBJ2-1 | - | once | TRBV4-1 | CASSQGDEQFF | TGCGCCAGCAGCCAGGGCGATGAGCAGTTCTTC
TRBJ2-1 | TRBD2 | few | TRBV7-8 | CASLTWRGGMYNEQFF | TGTGCCAGCTTGACCTGGCGGGGGGGGATGTACAATGAGCAGTTCTTC
TRBJ1-4 | - | - | TRBV11-2 | CASSLLQTTNEKLFF | TGTGCCAGCAGCTTACTCCAGACAACTAATGAAAAACTGTTTTTT
TRBJ2-7 | - | - | TRBV14 | CASSQSGRAYEQYF | TGTGCCAGCAGCCAAAGTGGCCGTGCCTACGAGCAGTACTTC
TRBJ1-4 | - | many | TRBV19 | CASSAGGGFHEKLFF | TGTGCCAGTAGTGCGGGGGGCGGGTTCCATGAAAAACTGTTTTTT
TRBJ1-1 | TRBD1 | - | TRBV5-1 | CASSSRDSRRVTEAFF | TGCGCCAGCAGCTCTCGGGACAGCCGTCGGGTCACTGAAGCTTTCTTT
TRBJ1-2 | - | - | TRBV12-3/TRBV12-4 | CASSFSGFGYTF | TGTGCCAGCAGTTTTTCAGGGTTTGGCTACACCTTC
TRBJ1-5 | - | - | TRBV27 | CASSLNGGPQHF | TGTGCCAGCAGTTTAAATGGGGGCCCCCAGCATTTT
TRBJ1-5 | - | - | TRBV5-1 | CASSPRGGGNQPQHF | TGCGCCAGCAGCCCCCGTGGGGGGGGCAATCAGCCCCAGCATTTT
TRBJ1-1 | - | - | TRBV5-4 | CASSPRPTENTEAFF | TGTGCCAGCAGCCCAAGACCGACAGAGAACACTGAAGCTTTCTTT
TRBJ1-4 | - | - | TRBV18 | CASSPLGQKAEKLFF | TGTGCCAGCTCACCTCTAGGACAGAAAGCTGAAAAACTGTTTTTT
TRBJ2-1 | - | few | TRBV10-2 | CASSESSLNEQFF | TGCGCCAGCAGTGAGTCGAGCCTGAATGAGCAGTTCTTC
TRBJ1-1 | TRBD1 | - | TRBV3-1/TRBV3-2 | CASSQVPFGQGHLEAFF | TGTGCCAGCAGCCAAGTCCCCTTCGGACAGGGCCACCTTGAAGCTTTCTTT
TRBJ2-2 | - | - | TRBV3-1/TRBV3-2 | CASSQLGRSTGELFF | TGTGCCAGCAGCCAACTAGGGAGGTCCACCGGGGAGCTGTTTTTT
TRBJ1-3 | TRBD1 | few | TRBV3-1/TRBV3-2 | CATGLNSGNTIYF | TGTGCGACAGGGCTGAACTCTGGAAACACCATATATTTT
TRBJ2-2 | TRBD1 | - | TRBV19 | CASSPTGQGNTGELFF | TGTGCCAGTAGCCCTACTGGACAGGGGAACACCGGGGAGCTGTTTTTT
TRBJ2-6 | TRBD2 | - | TRBV9 | CASSGSGGGFSGANVLTF | TGTGCCAGCAGCGGTAGCGGGGGGGGCTTCTCTGGGGCCAACGTCCTGACTTTC
TRBJ1-1 | - | - | TRBV6-5 | CASSYLGDTEAFF | TGTGCCAGCAGTTATTTAGGGGACACTGAAGCTTTCTTT
TRBJ2-5 | TRBD1 | - | TRBV12-3/TRBV12-4 | CASSTMDRVQYF | TGTGCCAGCAGTACCATGGACAGGGTCCAGTACTTC
TRBJ1-5 | - | - | TRBV30 | CAWGGLNNQPQHF | TGTGCCTGGGGGGGACTCAACAATCAGCCCCAGCATTTT
TRBJ1-2 | - | - | TRBV5-1 | CASSRGDKANYGYTF | TGCGCCAGCAGTAGAGGGGACAAAGCTAACTATGGCTACACCTTC
TRBJ1-5 | - | - | TRBV28 | CASTYRGGARQPQHF | TGTGCCAGCACATATCGCGGAGGGGCACGTCAGCCCCAGCATTTT
TRBJ1-3 | - | - | TRBV4-2 | CASSQSVLGAGGNTIYF | TGTGCCAGCAGCCAATCCGTCTTGGGGGCAGGGGGAAACACCATATATTTT
TRBJ2-1 | - | few | TRBV2 | CASTTEREEQFF | TGTGCCAGCACCACAGAACGGGAAGAGCAGTTCTTC
TRBJ1-4 | - | few | TRBV19 | CASSIGGQPNEKLFF | TGTGCCAGTAGTATAGGAGGACAGCCTAATGAAAAACTGTTTTTT
TRBJ2-2 | - | - | TRBV15 | CATSRDPAAGELFF | TGTGCCACCAGCAGAGATCCCGCAGCCGGGGAGCTGTTTTTT
TRBJ2-2 | - | - | TRBV2 | CASSDHGGNTGELFF | TGTGCCAGCAGTGACCACGGGGGGAACACCGGGGAGCTGTTTTTT
TRBJ1-2 | - | - | TRBV27 | CASSGLLYGGNYGYTF | TGTGCCAGCAGCGGACTCCTATACGGCGGTAACTATGGCTACACCTTC
TRBJ1-1 | TRBD1 | few | TRBV11-2 | CASTPGQGGTEAFF | TGTGCCAGCACCCCTGGACAGGGGGGCACTGAAGCTTTCTTT
TRBJ1-4 | - | - | TRBV30 | CAWTRVSATNEKLFF | TGTGCCTGGACCCGAGTCTCTGCAACTAATGAAAAACTGTTTTTT
TRBJ1-4 | - | once | TRBV18 | CASSPRQVNNEKLFF | TGTGCCAGCTCACCGCGACAGGTGAATAATGAAAAACTGTTTTTT
TRBJ2-5 | - | - | TRBV20-1 | CSKTVKETQYF | TGCAGTAAGACAGTCAAAGAGACCCAGTACTTC
TRBJ2-1 | TRBD2 | - | TRBV5-1 | CASSFRTGGRKNEQFF | TGCGCCAGCAGCTTCAGAACGGGGGGGCGAAAGAATGAGCAGTTCTTC
TRBJ2-5 | TRBD2 | - | TRBV5-1 | CASSLALAGRGRETQYF | TGCGCCAGCAGCTTGGCTCTAGCGGGGCGGGGGCGAGAGACCCAGTACTTC
TRBJ1-1 | TRBD1 | - | TRBV4-1 | CASSQSDRVDTEAFF | TGCGCCAGCAGCCAGTCCGACAGGGTCGACACTGAAGCTTTCTTT
TRBJ2-5 | - | - | TRBV5-1 | CASWASAEETQYF | TGCGCCAGCTGGGCTAGCGCTGAAGAGACCCAGTACTTC